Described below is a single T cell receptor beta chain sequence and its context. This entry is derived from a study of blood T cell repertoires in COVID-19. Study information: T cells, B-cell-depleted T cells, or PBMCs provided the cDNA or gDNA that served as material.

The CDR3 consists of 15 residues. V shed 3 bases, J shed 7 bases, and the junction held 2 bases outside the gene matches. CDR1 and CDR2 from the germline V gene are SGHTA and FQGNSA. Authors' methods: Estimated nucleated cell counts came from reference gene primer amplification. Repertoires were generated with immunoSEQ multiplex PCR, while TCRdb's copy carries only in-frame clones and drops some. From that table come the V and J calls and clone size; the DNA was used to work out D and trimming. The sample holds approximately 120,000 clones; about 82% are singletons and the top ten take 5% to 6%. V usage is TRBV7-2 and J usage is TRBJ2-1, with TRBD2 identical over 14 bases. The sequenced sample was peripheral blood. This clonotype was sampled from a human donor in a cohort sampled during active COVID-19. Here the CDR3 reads CASSLGLAGVNEQFF. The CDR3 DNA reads TGTGCCAGCAGCTTGGGACTAGCGGGAGTTAATGAGCAGTTCTTC.